The rows below give T cell receptor beta chains drawn from one sample of a study of identical twins. TCRdb redid the calling of the 5' RACE reads with MiXCR, one entry per CDR3 protein. The sample holds 1.5 million to 2 million distinct CDR3 sequences; around 33% are singletons and the top ten take approximately 0.25%. Sequencing used cord blood. The receptor source for this set is a newborn girl in good health. The CDR3 runs from the conserved cysteine through the conserved F or W. Fields, in order: D gene, V gene, clone size, CDR3 length, J gene, CDR3 DNA, CDR3 protein. The D gene is left open where the match is weak. Clone size is given for some rows only: seen once, a few or many times, or a class if the clone is expanded.

d_gene: -
v_gene: TRBV7-2
abundance: -
len: 16
j_gene: TRBJ1-3
CDR3nt: TGTGCCAGCAGCTTAGTTCCGGGGACGGCTGGAAACACCATATATTTT
CDR3aa: CASSLVPGTAGNTIYF

d_gene: TRBD1
v_gene: TRBV10-2
abundance: -
len: 16
j_gene: TRBJ1-5
CDR3nt: TGCGCCAGCAGTGAGGGACAGGGGAAGATTAGTCAGCCCCAGCATTTT
CDR3aa: CASSEGQGKISQPQHF

d_gene: -
v_gene: TRBV25-1
abundance: few
len: 13
j_gene: TRBJ2-1
CDR3nt: TGTGCCAGCAGTGCCAGGAATCTTAATGAGCAGTTCTTC
CDR3aa: CASSARNLNEQFF

d_gene: TRBD1
v_gene: TRBV10-3
abundance: -
len: 17
j_gene: TRBJ2-1
CDR3nt: TGTGCCATCAGTGACCTCCTCGGACAGGGCTCCTACAATGAGCAGTTCTTC
CDR3aa: CAISDLLGQGSYNEQFF

d_gene: TRBD1
v_gene: TRBV6-5
abundance: few
len: 15
j_gene: TRBJ2-5
CDR3nt: TGTGCCAGCAGTTACACTCGGACAGGCCGGGAGACCCAGTACTTC
CDR3aa: CASSYTRTGRETQYF

d_gene: TRBD1
v_gene: TRBV20-1
abundance: -
len: 14
j_gene: TRBJ2-7
CDR3nt: TGCAGTGCTAGAGAGGACAGGGGTCCCTACGAGCAGTACTTC
CDR3aa: CSAREDRGPYEQYF

d_gene: TRBD1
v_gene: TRBV20-1
abundance: few
len: 14
j_gene: TRBJ1-2
CDR3nt: TGCAGTGCGACACCAGGGGGGGTGAGCTATGGCTACACCTTC
CDR3aa: CSATPGGVSYGYTF

d_gene: -
v_gene: TRBV5-4
abundance: -
len: 13
j_gene: TRBJ2-3
CDR3nt: TGTGCCAGCAGCTTTGGTTACACAGATACGCGGTATTTT
CDR3aa: CASSFGYTDTRYF

d_gene: -
v_gene: TRBV20-1
abundance: -
len: 11
j_gene: TRBJ1-6
CDR3nt: TGCAGTGCTAGGACAAATTCACCCCTCCACTTT
CDR3aa: CSARTNSPLHF

d_gene: -
v_gene: TRBV20-1
abundance: few
len: 15
j_gene: TRBJ1-4
CDR3nt: TGCAGTGCTAGTCACCCCGGACCAAGCGGGGAAAAACTGTTTTTT
CDR3aa: CSASHPGPSGEKLFF

d_gene: TRBD1
v_gene: TRBV6-1
abundance: few
len: 15
j_gene: TRBJ2-7
CDR3nt: TGTGCCAGCAGTCCCACCGGGACAGGGGAGCGCGAGCAGTACTTC
CDR3aa: CASSPTGTGEREQYF

d_gene: -
v_gene: TRBV6-1
abundance: -
len: 13
j_gene: TRBJ1-2
CDR3nt: TGTGCCAGCAGTGAAGGGAAGGACCATGGCTACACCTTC
CDR3aa: CASSEGKDHGYTF

d_gene: -
v_gene: TRBV20-1
abundance: -
len: 12
j_gene: TRBJ2-3
CDR3nt: TGCAGTGCTAGAGATATCAGGGATGCGCAGTATTTT
CDR3aa: CSARDIRDAQYF

d_gene: TRBD2
v_gene: TRBV5-1
abundance: -
len: 16
j_gene: TRBJ2-7
CDR3nt: TGCGCCGGCAGCCCCACCCCTAGCGGGGGATCCTACGAGCAGTACTTC
CDR3aa: CAGSPTPSGGSYEQYF

d_gene: -
v_gene: TRBV3-1
abundance: -
len: 14
j_gene: TRBJ1-2
CDR3nt: TGTGCCAGCAGCCAAGAAGGCCAGTTCTATGGCTACACCTTC
CDR3aa: CASSQEGQFYGYTF

d_gene: -
v_gene: TRBV20-1
abundance: few
len: 17
j_gene: TRBJ1-6
CDR3nt: TGCAGTGCCATAGGCTCGAGGCCGGGGCTTTATAATTCACCCCTCCACTTT
CDR3aa: CSAIGSRPGLYNSPLHF

d_gene: TRBD1
v_gene: TRBV6-1
abundance: few
len: 14
j_gene: TRBJ1-1
CDR3nt: TGTGCCAGCAAGGGGACAGGGGGCGGCACTGAAGCTTTCTTT
CDR3aa: CASKGTGGGTEAFF

d_gene: -
v_gene: TRBV24-1
abundance: few
len: 15
j_gene: TRBJ1-5
CDR3nt: TGTGCCACCAGTGACCCAACAGGGTTTAATCAGCCCCAGCATTTT
CDR3aa: CATSDPTGFNQPQHF

d_gene: -
v_gene: TRBV24-1
abundance: -
len: 15
j_gene: TRBJ2-1
CDR3nt: TGTGCCACCAGTGTGAACGGGAGACCCTACAATGAGCAGTTCTTC
CDR3aa: CATSVNGRPYNEQFF

d_gene: -
v_gene: TRBV28
abundance: few
len: 12
j_gene: TRBJ1-4
CDR3nt: TGTGCCAGCAGTTTATTTGGTGAAAAACTGTTTTTT
CDR3aa: CASSLFGEKLFF

d_gene: -
v_gene: TRBV10-3
abundance: few
len: 15
j_gene: TRBJ2-3
CDR3nt: TGTGCCATCTTGAGGAGCACCCCTAGCACAGATACGCAGTATTTT
CDR3aa: CAILRSTPSTDTQYF

d_gene: TRBD1
v_gene: TRBV20-1
abundance: few
len: 14
j_gene: TRBJ2-7
CDR3nt: TGCAGTGCTAGGGGGACAGGGTTATTCTACGAGCAGTACTTC
CDR3aa: CSARGTGLFYEQYF

d_gene: -
v_gene: TRBV20-1
abundance: once
len: 16
j_gene: TRBJ2-7
CDR3nt: TGCAGTGCCGCCAGAGCGGGCCGCAGCTCCTACAATGAGCAGTACTTC
CDR3aa: CSAARAGRSSYNEQYF

d_gene: TRBD1
v_gene: TRBV5-5
abundance: once
len: 15
j_gene: TRBJ2-7
CDR3nt: TGTGCCAGCAGCTTTTGGGACAGGGGCGCCTACGAGCAGTACTTC
CDR3aa: CASSFWDRGAYEQYF

d_gene: -
v_gene: TRBV20-1
abundance: -
len: 15
j_gene: TRBJ2-7
CDR3nt: TGCAGTGCAATAGGTCCCCCCAATAGTCGTCACGAGCAGTACTTC
CDR3aa: CSAIGPPNSRHEQYF

d_gene: TRBD1
v_gene: TRBV6-1
abundance: few
len: 14
j_gene: TRBJ1-2
CDR3nt: TGTGCCAGCAGTTCCACAGGGGTCATAGAGGGCTACACCTTC
CDR3aa: CASSSTGVIEGYTF

d_gene: -
v_gene: TRBV29-1
abundance: -
len: 16
j_gene: TRBJ2-2
CDR3nt: TGCAGCGTTGAGGGGGGTCGGCAGGGTGGCACCGGGGAGCTGTTTTTT
CDR3aa: CSVEGGRQGGTGELFF

d_gene: TRBD1
v_gene: TRBV25-1
abundance: -
len: 15
j_gene: TRBJ2-5
CDR3nt: TGTGCCAGCAGTGGAGCCGGGACAGGCCAAGAGACCCAGTACTTC
CDR3aa: CASSGAGTGQETQYF

d_gene: TRBD2
v_gene: TRBV20-1
abundance: few
len: 15
j_gene: TRBJ2-4
CDR3nt: TGCAGTGCTAGGGCCCTAGCGGGAGGATCTTACATTCAGTACTTC
CDR3aa: CSARALAGGSYIQYF

d_gene: TRBD1
v_gene: TRBV5-1
abundance: -
len: 17
j_gene: TRBJ2-3
CDR3nt: TGCGCCAGCAGCTTGAGTCGAACAGGGGGCCCACCAGATACGCAGTATTTT
CDR3aa: CASSLSRTGGPPDTQYF